The rows below give T cell receptor beta chains drawn from one sample of a study of T cell responses to AZD1222 COVID-19 vaccine. Method: immunoSEQ multiplex PCR; TCRdb's copy keeps in-frame clones and lacks some. Among 150,000 to 200,000 clones listed, approximately 93% were seen once. The input for sequencing was peripheral blood, taken 28 days after the second AZD1222 dose. These receptors were obtained from an adult who received the AZD1222 COVID-19 vaccine. Each CDR3 is given with its conserved first and last residue. The D gene is left open where the match is weak. Where a row states a size, it is once, few, many or the class of an expanded clone; other rows omit it.

>TRBJ1-2|TRBV7-2|TRBD1|.
CASSPDRVYTF
>TRBJ1-3|TRBV19|.|.
CASKGPSRIDSVYSSGNTIYF
>TRBJ2-7|TRBV6-1|.|.
CASSESLHEQYF
>TRBJ1-2|TRBV7-9|.|.
CASSLTSNYGYTF
>TRBJ2-5|TRBV4-2|TRBD2|.
CASSQDQAGVETQYF
>TRBJ2-4|TRBV7-2|.|.
CASSLTPGLVGKNIQYF
>TRBJ2-7|TRBV28|.|.
CASSFGRRAYEQYF
>TRBJ2-3|TRBV28|.|.
CASTSVSTDTQYF
>TRBJ2-7|TRBV13|TRBD2|.
CASSLWLAGGYEQYF
>TRBJ1-2|TRBV27|.|few
CASSSDSRYGYTF
>TRBJ1-3|TRBV3-1/TRBV3-2|.|once
CASSQESGNTIYF
>TRBJ1-2|TRBV4-3|.|.
CASSQVSARSYGYTF
>TRBJ2-1|TRBV6-5|TRBD2|.
CASSSLAGPGEQFF
>TRBJ1-1|TRBV9|.|.
CASSTRVANTEAFF
>TRBJ1-5|TRBV5-4|.|.
CASSLAGGSNQPQHF
>TRBJ2-2|TRBV6-2/TRBV6-3|.|.
CASSLLGGGNTGELFF
>TRBJ2-2|TRBV7-3|.|.
CASSSRRGANTGELFF
>TRBJ2-7|TRBV6-5|TRBD1|.
CASRTGPYEQYF
>TRBJ1-4|TRBV6-5|.|.
CASSADRTHEKLFF
>TRBJ2-6|TRBV19|.|.
CASSIRGGSGANVLTF
>TRBJ2-1|TRBV27|.|few
CASSYIGGGGEQFF
>TRBJ1-2|TRBV21-1|.|once
CASSRTWGFYGYTF
>TRBJ2-1|TRBV19|.|.
CASRPESLSYNEQFF
>TRBJ2-7|TRBV9|TRBD2|.
CASGGVAGAYEQYF
>TRBJ1-5|TRBV19|.|.
CASSTTDRLYQPQHF
>TRBJ1-2|TRBV18|.|.
CASSPLVGGGYTF
>TRBJ1-5|TRBV24-1|.|.
CATSDGSGRQPQHF
>TRBJ2-7|TRBV4-2|.|.
CASSQDLGTGEQYF
>TRBJ2-7|TRBV5-1|.|.
CASSSGGSSYEQYF
>TRBJ1-2|TRBV27|.|.
CASSLSAASNYGYTF
>TRBJ1-5|TRBV25-1|.|.
CASRLENQPQHF
>TRBJ2-5|TRBV7-3|.|.
CASSPNSRVQETQYF
>TRBJ1-1|TRBV5-1|TRBD1|.
CASSFGTGWLNTEAFF
>TRBJ2-3|TRBV28|TRBD1|.
CASSLSGQVPSTDTQYF
>TRBJ1-3|TRBV7-9|.|.
CASSSQDRPGNTIYF
>TRBJ2-1|TRBV3-1/TRBV3-2|.|.
CASSQDSPGAYNEQFF
>TRBJ2-7|TRBV6-1|.|.
CASSPRGDLSEQYF
>TRBJ1-2|TRBV9|.|.
CASSGDDLPLYGYTF
>TRBJ2-2|TRBV19|.|.
CASSIYDTGELFF
>TRBJ2-2|TRBV27|.|once
CASSLGPGGSTGELFF
>TRBJ1-2|TRBV3-1/TRBV3-2|.|.
CASSQELGLGLGYVGYTF
>TRBJ1-4|TRBV5-1|TRBD1|.
CASSLATGIGTNEKLFF
>TRBJ2-2|TRBV4-3|TRBD2|.
CASSQELAGNTGELFF
>TRBJ1-5|TRBV5-8|TRBD1|.
CASSSSWGRQGSNQPQHF
>TRBJ2-2|TRBV13|.|.
CASSLGFGELFF
>TRBJ2-2|TRBV5-6|TRBD2|.
CASSWGLAGGTGELFF
>TRBJ1-4|TRBV19|TRBD1|.
CASSIVAGGEKLFF
>TRBJ2-5|TRBV7-6|.|.
CASSLSGGGEETQYF
>TRBJ2-5|TRBV7-2|.|.
CASSFAQETQYF
>TRBJ1-1|TRBV28|.|.
CASRPSGPGNTEAFF
>TRBJ1-3|TRBV6-5|.|.
CASSLGNTIYF
>TRBJ2-2|TRBV29-1|TRBD2|.
CSVNSGRANGELFF
>TRBJ1-1|TRBV27|.|few
CASSLNGQTGAFF
>TRBJ1-2|TRBV27|TRBD1|once
CASSRWGTGDYGYTF
>TRBJ1-2|TRBV10-3|.|.
CAISGGNYGYTF
>TRBJ2-1|TRBV12-3/TRBV12-4|TRBD2|.
CASSRTRIDEQFF
>TRBJ1-2|TRBV13|TRBD1|.
CASSLGRGQGDYGYTF
>TRBJ1-2|TRBV5-1|.|.
CASSLAPGTWGGYTF
>TRBJ1-3|TRBV28|.|once
CASRPHTGNTIYF
>TRBJ1-2|TRBV11-2|.|.
CASSYTWGDGYTF